A selection of T cell receptor beta chains follows, all from one sample in a study of cytomegalovirus exposure and HLA in healthy donors. Data came from immunoSEQ multiplex PCR; TCRdb stores just in-frame clones and leaves some out. In the table there are 100,000 to 150,000 clones, more than 65% of which are singletons. Material: PBMCs. The receptors come from a man aged 18 to 29 in good health and CMV-seropositive. The CDR3 runs from the conserved cysteine through the conserved F or W. A D gene is named only where the DNA matches it firmly. Clone size, where shown, is once, few, many, or a class for clones that have expanded.

D gene	clone size	V gene	J gene	CDR3 DNA	CDR3 protein
TRBD2	few	TRBV5-5	TRBJ2-7	TGTGCCAGCAGCTTGGGGGCTAGCGGGAGCATGAACGAGCAGTACTTC	CASSLGASGSMNEQYF
TRBD1	few	TRBV10-3	TRBJ1-1	TGTGCCATCAGTCAGGACAGGGGGACTGAAGCTTTCTTT	CAISQDRGTEAFF
TRBD2	-	TRBV4-2	TRBJ2-1	TGTGCCAGCAGCCCCCGCGGGGGTCTCAATGAGCAGTTCTTC	CASSPRGGLNEQFF
-	-	TRBV29-1	TRBJ2-7	TGCAGCGTTGTGACACCGACGTCCTACGAGCAGTACTTC	CSVVTPTSYEQYF
-	once	TRBV29-1	TRBJ2-1	TGCAGCGTTGAAGATCCCGATTTAATCCGAAGACACTACAATGAGCAGTTCTTC	CSVEDPDLIRRHYNEQFF
TRBD1	-	TRBV30	TRBJ2-7	TGTGCCTGGAGCCTTGGATCGACAGGGTTGAAAACCTACGAGCAGTACTTC	CAWSLGSTGLKTYEQYF
-	-	TRBV6-5	TRBJ2-7	TGTGCCAGCAGACCCCCGGCAGGGGTTCCCTACGAGCAGTACTTC	CASRPPAGVPYEQYF
-	-	TRBV29-1	TRBJ1-2	TGCAGCGCTCTCCTAAGCCACTATGGCTACACCTTC	CSALLSHYGYTF
-	-	TRBV6-1	TRBJ1-3	TGTGCCAGCAGTGTGTCCTACGGTGACACCATATATTTT	CASSVSYGDTIYF
-	-	TRBV7-9	TRBJ2-5	TGTGCCAGCAGCGCCCGGGAAGGTTCCCAAGAGACCCAGTACTTC	CASSAREGSQETQYF
-	-	TRBV19	TRBJ2-3	TGTGCCAGTAGTTTACAGAGCACAGATACGCAGTATTTT	CASSLQSTDTQYF
TRBD2	few	TRBV10-2	TRBJ2-1	TGCGCCAGCATTCTCGTTAGGGAGCTGGGACTAGCGTTAAATGAGCAGTTCTTC	CASILVRELGLALNEQFF
TRBD1	-	TRBV5-1	TRBJ2-7	TGCGCCAGCAGCCCTCGGGACAGGAGCTCCTACGAGCAGTACTTC	CASSPRDRSSYEQYF
-	-	TRBV7-2	TRBJ1-1	TGTGCCAGCAGCTTAGTCTCGTACACTGAAGCTTTCTTT	CASSLVSYTEAFF
-	-	TRBV7-9	TRBJ1-1	TGTGCCAGCAGCTTACTTGCCGGGACACCTAACACTGAAGCTTTCTTT	CASSLLAGTPNTEAFF
-	once	TRBV27	TRBJ1-1	TGTGCCAGCAGCCACGACAGGCCGGCGAACACTGAAGCTTTCTTT	CASSHDRPANTEAFF
-	-	TRBV28	TRBJ2-3	TGTGCCAGCAGTAAGTCAGGGTCAGATACGCAGTATTTT	CASSKSGSDTQYF
-	-	TRBV11-2	TRBJ2-3	TGTGCCAGCAGCCAAGCGGCAGATACGCAGTATTTT	CASSQAADTQYF
TRBD1	few	TRBV5-6	TRBJ1-1	TGTGCCAGCAGGCCAAGACAGGGGGCAGATACTGAAGCTTTCTTT	CASRPRQGADTEAFF
-	-	TRBV7-9	TRBJ2-6	TGTGCCAGCAGCTTATCGGGGATAGACCTGTCCGGGGCCAACGTCCTGACTTTC	CASSLSGIDLSGANVLTF
-	-	TRBV14	TRBJ1-1	TGTGCCAGCAGCCAAGGATGGCGGCAGAACACTGAAGCTTTCTTT	CASSQGWRQNTEAFF
-	-	TRBV19	TRBJ1-1	TGTGCCAGTAGTAGACCCCCGCAGGGAAGGAACACTGAAGCTTTCTTT	CASSRPPQGRNTEAFF
TRBD1	-	TRBV2	TRBJ1-4	TGTGCCAGCGGGGGACAGTTCACTAATGAAAAACTGTTTTTT	CASGGQFTNEKLFF
-	once	TRBV15	TRBJ2-1	TGTGCCACCAGCACCCTAAAGAACAATGAGCAGTTCTTC	CATSTLKNNEQFF
-	-	TRBV7-2	TRBJ1-3	TGTGCCAGCAGCCTTCGCCCCGGGGTCTCTGGAAACACCATATATTTT	CASSLRPGVSGNTIYF
-	few	TRBV21-1	TRBJ1-1	TGTGCCAGCAGCAACGGACAGGGGGTTATGAACACTGAAGCTTTCTTT	CASSNGQGVMNTEAFF
-	-	TRBV30	TRBJ2-5	TGTGCCTGGAGTGATCTGAGAGGCCAGGGCGGTATTCAGACCCAGTACTTC	CAWSDLRGQGGIQTQYF
-	-	TRBV4-3	TRBJ1-1	TGCGCCAGCAGCCCCAGGGTGAACACTGAAGCTTTCTTT	CASSPRVNTEAFF
-	-	TRBV7-2	TRBJ2-1	TGTGCCAGCAGCTTAGACCCAGTGTCCTACAATGAGCAGTTCTTC	CASSLDPVSYNEQFF
TRBD1	-	TRBV5-1	TRBJ2-7	TGCGCCAGCAGCTCGACAGGGTACGAGCAGTACTTC	CASSSTGYEQYF
-	-	TRBV30	TRBJ1-1	TGTGCCTGGTCTAAGGAGCCGTACATGAACACTGAAGCTTTCTTT	CAWSKEPYMNTEAFF
-	few	TRBV2	TRBJ1-4	TGTGCCAGCAGTGGGGGGGTTCAAGAAAAACTGTTTTTT	CASSGGVQEKLFF
-	-	TRBV4-1	TRBJ1-1	TGCGCCAGCAGCCAAGTTGGCACGAACACTGAAGCTTTCTTT	CASSQVGTNTEAFF
-	-	TRBV2	TRBJ1-5	TGTGCCGGAGGGGAATCTAGCAATCAGCCCCAGCATTTT	CAGGESSNQPQHF
-	once	TRBV6-4	TRBJ1-5	TGTGCCAGCACTCTCCGGGACAAGCCTTATCAGCCCCAGCATTTT	CASTLRDKPYQPQHF
TRBD2	-	TRBV19	TRBJ2-7	TGTGCCAGTAGTATAGGACTAGCGGGTACCTACGAGCAGTACTTC	CASSIGLAGTYEQYF
TRBD2	-	TRBV7-6	TRBJ2-1	TGTGCCAGCAGCTTTTTACTAGCGGGAGTATTTAGTAATGAGCAGTTCTTC	CASSFLLAGVFSNEQFF
TRBD2	-	TRBV6-6	TRBJ2-5	TGTGCCAGCAGTTACTCGACTAGCGGGCTGTTGGAGACCCAGTACTTC	CASSYSTSGLLETQYF
-	once	TRBV4-1	TRBJ2-7	TGCGCCAGCAGCCAAGCAGAGACAGCTTCCTACGAGCAGTACTTC	CASSQAETASYEQYF
-	-	TRBV6-1	TRBJ2-7	TGTGCCAGCAGTGAATATACGAGGTCCTACGAGCAGTACTTC	CASSEYTRSYEQYF
TRBD1	-	TRBV5-4	TRBJ1-1	TGTGCCAGCAGCTCATACAGGGGGAGCGCGAACACTGAAGCTTTCTTT	CASSSYRGSANTEAFF
-	-	TRBV11-2	TRBJ1-2	TGTGCCAGCAGCTTAGGAATAGGACAGAACTATGGCTACACCTTC	CASSLGIGQNYGYTF
-	few	TRBV6-4	TRBJ2-1	TGTGCCAGCAGTGACGACGGGTCCCAGCCTAACAATGAGCAGTTCTTC	CASSDDGSQPNNEQFF
-	-	TRBV7-9	TRBJ1-6	TGTGCCAGCAGCCAGAATAATTCACCCCTCCACTTT	CASSQNNSPLHF
-	few	TRBV25-1	TRBJ2-7	TGTGCCAGCAGTGATCTCTACGAGCAGTACTTC	CASSDLYEQYF